Following are 7 T cell receptor beta chains from one sample sequenced in a study of graft-versus-host responses after intestinal transplantation. These receptors' targets are unknown. Clones were read by immunoSEQ multiplex PCR, and TCRdb kept only the in-frame ones, dropping some. The table lists over 100,000 clones, 85% to 95% of them singletons. The specimen comprised unstimulated CD8+ T cells sorted from spleen or lymph node cells, sampled before transplant. These receptors all stem from a human donor who was the organ donor for an intestinal transplant.

J is TRBJ2-3 and V is TRBV6-5; perhaps TRBD2 as D (5 bases). Germline loops: CDR1 MNHEY, CDR2 SVGAGI. The CDR3 sequence is 13 residues long. V was pared by 0 bases and J by 6 bases, with 7 bases between. The CDR3 protein is CASSYSGVDTQYF. CDR3 DNA: TGTGCCAGCAGTTACTCGGGAGTGGATACGCAGTATTTT.

This clone was detected once. No conserved phenylalanine or tryptophan is present at the end of the CDR3, so a read error is the likely explanation. It is unclear where the CDR3 begins or ends on the DNA, so no DNA is shown, and the CDR3 is as TCRdb lists it. The V call is TRBV28, the J call TRBJ2-7. Germline CDR1 is MDHEN and CDR2 is SYDVKM. The CDR3 region is 8 residues in length, termini included. The chain's CDR3 is CAGVGPGA.

This chain links TRBV9 with TRBJ2-5, with a weak D call TRBD2 (5 bases). CDR3 length: 15 amino acids. Trimming cost V 3 bases and J 5 bases, with 17 bases left between them. CDR1 and CDR2 from the germline V gene are SGDLS and YYNGEE. For the CDR3, the DNA is TGTGCCAGCAGCGGCGATCGAGTTGGCGGGGAGACCCAGTACTTC. It translates to CASSGDRVGGETQYF.

The chain combines TRBV7-6 with TRBJ2-3; 10 bases are shared with TRBD2. The ends lost 1 base at V and 0 bases at J; junction bases unmatched: 1. This CDR3 spans 16 amino acids. Per germline, CDR1 SGHVS and CDR2 FNYEAQ. The CDR3 spells CASSLGAGGSTDTQYF. The DNA for the CDR3 is TGTGCCAGCAGCTTAGGAGCGGGAGGGAGCACAGATACGCAGTATTTT.

The rearrangement joins TRBV5-1 to TRBJ2-1, with D uncertain. This CDR3 has 13 residues. Germline lookup yields CDR1 SGHRS and CDR2 YFSETQ. Trimming removed 4 bases at V and 5 bases at J, with 10 bases between. In nucleotides, the CDR3 is TGCGCCAGCAGCCCCCCCGGCCACAATGAGCAGTTCTTC. Amino acids: CASSPPGHNEQFF.

The rearrangement uses TRBV7-9 and TRBJ2-7; D may be TRBD1 or TRBD2 (5 bases each). The CDR3 consists of 14 residues. Germline V lookup: CDR1 SEHNR, CDR2 FQNEAQ (reference sequence). Trimming pared 0 bases from V and 2 bases from J, leaving 8 bases between. The CDR3 nucleotides are TGTGCCAGCAGCTTAGCGGGACGGACCTACGAGCAGTACTTC. This translates into CASSLAGRTYEQYF.

The chain recombines TRBV20-1 with TRBJ2-1; D is unresolved. In germline, CDR1 is DFQATT, CDR2 SNEGSKA (reference sequence). Trimming shortened V by 0 bases and J by 6 bases, and 3 bases separated the two germline ends. The CDR3 contains 11 residues. As DNA, the CDR3 is TGCAGTGCTAGAGATCTCAATGAGCAGTTCTTC. This gives the protein CSARDLNEQFF.